The T cell receptor (beta chain) under discussion was sequenced for a study of T-cell memory formation after mild COVID-19. Across the whole study: The two donors had largely donor-specific TCR clusters.

The CDR3 loop spans 17 amino acids. The V and J ends lost 6 bases and 2 bases, in that order; junction bases with no gene match: 16. Germline V gene data show CDR1 as SGHTS and CDR2 as YDEGEE. This clonotype appeared many times. The antigen is undetermined. Overall study results and limits: Mainly in CM and EM were contracting CD4+ clones; CD8+ were in EMRA. The appearance of some responding clones in pre-infection memory suggested that cross-reactive memory joined.

TCRdb used MiXCR to reprocess the 5' RACE reads, holding one entry per CDR3 protein. Of some 13,000 distinct CDR3 sequences listed, around 12% are singletons. This receptor was identified in an adult woman who had mild COVID-19 (a few samples of this study predate the infection). Cell type and time point are not known. Material: PBMCs or a T cell subset sorted from them (not recorded which). The chain recombines TRBV5-8 with TRBJ1-1, with TRBD1 matching 7 bases. This CDR3 is CASNFQGGPFRNTEAFF. In nucleotides, the CDR3 is TGTGCCAGCAACTTCCAGGGGGGTCCTTTTCGAAACACTGAAGCTTTCTTT.